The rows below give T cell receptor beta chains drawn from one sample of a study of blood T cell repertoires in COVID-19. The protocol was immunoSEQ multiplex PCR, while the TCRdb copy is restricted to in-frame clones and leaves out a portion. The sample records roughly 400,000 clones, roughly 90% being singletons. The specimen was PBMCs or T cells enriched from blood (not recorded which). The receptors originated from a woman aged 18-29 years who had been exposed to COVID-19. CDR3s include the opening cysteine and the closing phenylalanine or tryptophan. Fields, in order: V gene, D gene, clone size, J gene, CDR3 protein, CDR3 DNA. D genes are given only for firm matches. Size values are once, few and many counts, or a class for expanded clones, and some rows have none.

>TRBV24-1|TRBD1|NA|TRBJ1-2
CATSTGGYGYTF
TGTGCCACTTCGACAGGGGGCTATGGCTACACCTTC
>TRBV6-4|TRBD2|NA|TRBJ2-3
CAIPRLAGRTDTQYF
TGTGCCATCCCAAGACTAGCGGGGCGCACAGATACGCAGTATTTT
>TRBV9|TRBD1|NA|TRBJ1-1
CASSRTPPGQLVEAFF
TGTGCCAGCAGCCGTACGCCCCCGGGACAGCTTGTAGAAGCTTTCTTT
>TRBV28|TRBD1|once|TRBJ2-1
CASSQLGQGVDEQFF
TGTGCCAGCAGTCAGCTCGGACAGGGTGTCGATGAGCAGTTCTTC
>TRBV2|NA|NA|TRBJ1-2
CASVGDGGGYGYTF
TGTGCCAGCGTTGGGGACGGGGGAGGCTATGGCTACACCTTC
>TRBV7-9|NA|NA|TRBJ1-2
CASRSGVGYGYTF
TGTGCCAGCAGGTCCGGGGTCGGCTATGGCTACACCTTC
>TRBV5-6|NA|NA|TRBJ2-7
CASSLGSTNYEQYF
TGTGCCAGCAGCTTGGGGTCGACAAACTACGAGCAGTACTTC
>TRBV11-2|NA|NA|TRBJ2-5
CASSLQEVSETQYF
TGTGCCAGCAGCTTACAGGAGGTCTCGGAGACCCAGTACTTC
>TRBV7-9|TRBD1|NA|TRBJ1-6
CASSLTGPSPLHF
TGTGCCAGCAGTCTGACAGGGCCTTCACCCCTCCACTTT
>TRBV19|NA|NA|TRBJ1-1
CASSGQLNTEAFF
TGTGCCAGTTCCGGACAGCTGAACACTGAAGCTTTCTTT
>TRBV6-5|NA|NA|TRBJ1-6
CASSYTAGDNSPLHF
TGTGCCAGCAGTTACACGGCAGGGGATAATTCACCCCTCCACTTT
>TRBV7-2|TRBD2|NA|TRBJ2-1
CASSLVGGANNEQFF
TGTGCCAGCAGCTTAGTCGGGGGGGCAAACAATGAGCAGTTCTTC
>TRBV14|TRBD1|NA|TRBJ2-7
CASSQVGQGPYEQYF
TGTGCCAGCAGCCAAGTGGGACAGGGACCTTACGAGCAGTACTTC
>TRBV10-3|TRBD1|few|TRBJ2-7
CAISESAGGLGEQYF
TGTGCCATCAGTGAGTCGGCAGGGGGCCTTGGAGAGCAGTACTTC
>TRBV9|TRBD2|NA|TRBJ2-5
CASSVEGLAGEETQYF
TGTGCCAGCAGCGTAGAAGGGCTAGCGGGGGAAGAGACCCAGTACTTC
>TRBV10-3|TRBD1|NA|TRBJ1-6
CAIRGQDSPLHF
TGTGCCATCAGGGGACAGGATTCACCCCTCCACTTT
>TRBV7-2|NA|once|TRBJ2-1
CASSLMGGNEQFF
TGTGCCAGCAGCTTAATGGGAGGCAATGAGCAGTTCTTC
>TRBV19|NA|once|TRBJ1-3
CASTPISGNTIYF
TGTGCCAGTACCCCAATCTCTGGAAACACCATATATTTT
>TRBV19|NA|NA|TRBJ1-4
CASSIVPRTNEKLFF
TGTGCCAGTAGTATAGTCCCCAGAACTAATGAAAAACTGTTTTTT
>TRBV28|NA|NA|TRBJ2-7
CASARGPSAGTYEQYF
TGTGCCAGCGCGCGAGGGCCCTCGGCGGGAACCTACGAGCAGTACTTC
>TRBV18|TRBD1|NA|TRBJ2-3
CASSPHRLGQGGEDTQYF
TGTGCCAGCTCACCACACCGGTTAGGACAGGGGGGTGAAGATACGCAGTATTTT
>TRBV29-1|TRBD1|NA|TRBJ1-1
CSVWTGGAGTEAFF
TGCAGCGTGTGGACAGGGGGCGCGGGCACTGAAGCTTTCTTT
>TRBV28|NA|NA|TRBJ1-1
CASTLSPSLTEAFF
TGTGCCAGCACCCTTAGTCCGTCTCTCACTGAAGCTTTCTTT
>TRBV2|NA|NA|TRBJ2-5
CASSVLEETQYF
TGTGCCAGCAGTGTGTTAGAAGAGACCCAGTACTTC
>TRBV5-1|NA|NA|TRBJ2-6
CASETGSGANVLTF
TGCGCCAGCGAGACAGGCTCTGGGGCCAACGTCCTGACTTTC
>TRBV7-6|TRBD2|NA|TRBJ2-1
CASSLGGTSGSNEQFF
TGTGCCAGCAGCTTAGGGGGCACTAGCGGGAGTAATGAGCAGTTCTTC
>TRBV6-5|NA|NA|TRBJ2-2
CASSFGSNRNTGELFF
TGTGCCAGCAGTTTCGGGTCTAATCGGAACACCGGGGAGCTGTTTTTT
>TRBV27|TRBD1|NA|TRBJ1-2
CATTPFLEVGQGSDGYTF
TGTGCCACCACGCCGTTCCTCGAGGTGGGACAGGGATCCGATGGCTACACCTTC
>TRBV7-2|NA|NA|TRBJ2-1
CASSLGGQSYNEQFF
TGTGCCAGCAGCTTGGGGGGGCAATCCTACAATGAGCAGTTCTTC
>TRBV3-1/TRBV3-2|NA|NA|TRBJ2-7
CASSQRSFHEQYF
TGTGCCAGCAGCCAACGGAGTTTCCACGAGCAGTACTTC
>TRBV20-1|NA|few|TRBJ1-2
CSAKWEYGYTF
TGCAGTGCTAAATGGGAGTATGGCTACACCTTC
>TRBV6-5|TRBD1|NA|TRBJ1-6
CASSYGTGGSRPLHF
TGTGCCAGCAGTTACGGTACAGGGGGATCTCGACCCCTCCACTTT
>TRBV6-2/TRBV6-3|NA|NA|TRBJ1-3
CASSTAGSGNTIYF
TGTGCCAGCAGCACAGCGGGCTCTGGAAACACCATATATTTT
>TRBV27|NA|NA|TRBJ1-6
CASSPERQGSSYNSPLHF
TGTGCCAGCAGTCCCGAACGCCAGGGGAGCTCCTATAATTCACCCCTCCACTTT
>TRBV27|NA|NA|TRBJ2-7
CASSFGGGGEQYF
TGTGCCAGCAGTTTTGGAGGGGGCGGTGAGCAGTACTTC
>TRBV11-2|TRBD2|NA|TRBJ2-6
CASSLWGLAVSSGANVLTF
TGTGCCAGCAGCTTGTGGGGACTAGCGGTTAGCTCTGGGGCCAACGTCCTGACTTTC
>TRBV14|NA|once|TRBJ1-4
CASNELGAGNEKLFF
TGTGCCAGCAACGAATTGGGGGCAGGGAATGAAAAACTGTTTTTT
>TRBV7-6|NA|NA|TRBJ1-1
CASSLALDSVTAFF
TGTGCCAGCAGCTTAGCGTTGGACAGTGTTACAGCTTTCTTT
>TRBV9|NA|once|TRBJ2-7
CASSPGRDLSYEQYF
TGTGCCAGCAGCCCCGGAAGGGACTTATCCTACGAGCAGTACTTC
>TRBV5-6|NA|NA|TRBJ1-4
CASRRGSGANEKLFF
TGTGCCAGCAGGAGAGGGTCGGGAGCTAATGAAAAACTGTTTTTT